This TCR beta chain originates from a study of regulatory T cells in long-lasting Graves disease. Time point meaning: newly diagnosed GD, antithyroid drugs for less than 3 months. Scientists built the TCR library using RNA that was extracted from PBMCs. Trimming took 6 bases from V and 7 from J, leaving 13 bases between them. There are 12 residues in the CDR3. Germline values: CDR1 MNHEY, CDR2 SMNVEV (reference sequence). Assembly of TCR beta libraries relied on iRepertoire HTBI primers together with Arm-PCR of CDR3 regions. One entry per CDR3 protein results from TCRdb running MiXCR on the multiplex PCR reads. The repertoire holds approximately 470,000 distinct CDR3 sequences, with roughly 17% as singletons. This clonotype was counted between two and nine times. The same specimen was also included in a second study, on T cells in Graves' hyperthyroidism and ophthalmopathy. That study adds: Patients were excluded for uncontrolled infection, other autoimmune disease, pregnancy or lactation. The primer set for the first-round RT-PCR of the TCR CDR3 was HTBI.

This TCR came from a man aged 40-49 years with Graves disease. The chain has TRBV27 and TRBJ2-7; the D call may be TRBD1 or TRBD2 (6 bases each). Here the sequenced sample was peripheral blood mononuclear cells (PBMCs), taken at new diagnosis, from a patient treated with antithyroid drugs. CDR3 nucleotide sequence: TGTGCCAGCAGGAGGGGGGCGAAAGAGCAGTACTTC. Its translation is CASRRGAKEQYF.